The rows below give T cell receptor beta chains drawn from one sample of a study of immune characterization of retroperitoneal liposarcoma. TCRdb processed the PCR reads anew with MiXCR; each CDR3 protein has one entry. The table includes 7,700 or so distinct CDR3 sequences, almost 30% detected once. Sequencing input: blood. These receptors were taken from a male donor with retroperitoneal liposarcoma. CDR3s include the opening cysteine and the closing phenylalanine or tryptophan. D genes are given only for firm matches. Clone size is not always given. Where it is, it says once, few, many or a class for expanded clones.

cdr3_nt	cdr3_aa	j_call	v_call	d_call	clone_size
TGTGCCAGCAGTGACGGACAGGGCACCTACGAGCAGTACTTC	CASSDGQGTYEQYF	TRBJ2-7	TRBV6-1	TRBD1	few
TGTGCCAGCAGCTTAGTCTCTCTAGCGGGAAGCTCCTACGAGCAGTACTTC	CASSLVSLAGSSYEQYF	TRBJ2-7	TRBV7-2	TRBD2	medium-sized
TGTGCCAGCAGTGCGCAAGGGTCTGGGGCCAACGTCCTGACTTTC	CASSAQGSGANVLTF	TRBJ2-6	TRBV27	-	-
TGCGCCAGCAGTGAGTCGGGCGGAGAGACCCAGTACTTC	CASSESGGETQYF	TRBJ2-5	TRBV10-1	-	-
TGTGCCAGCAGCTTACTGGGCGGGACAGGAATTCAAGAGACCCAGTACTTC	CASSLLGGTGIQETQYF	TRBJ2-5	TRBV11-2	TRBD1	few
TGTGCCAGCAGCTCCGGACAGGGAGAAGAGACCCAGTACTTC	CASSSGQGEETQYF	TRBJ2-5	TRBV11-3	TRBD1	medium-sized
TGTGCCAGCAGCGTACTTTACAGGGCACCCTACAATGAGCAGTTCTTC	CASSVLYRAPYNEQFF	TRBJ2-1	TRBV7-6	-	few
TGTGCCAGCAGTCAAATTAGCGGGAGGAAACCAGAGACCCAGTTCTTC	CASSQISGRKPETQFF	TRBJ2-1	TRBV6-1	TRBD2	-
TGCGCCCGGAGGCGGAACACTGAAGCTTTCTTT	CARRRNTEAFF	TRBJ1-1	TRBV10-1	-	few
TGTGCCAGCAGTTTAAACGGCCGAGGCAGTGAGCAGTTCTTC	CASSLNGRGSEQFF	TRBJ2-1	TRBV12-3/TRBV12-4	-	-
TGTGCCAGCAGTGGGGGGCCCCAAAACATTCAGTACTTC	CASSGGPQNIQYF	TRBJ2-4	TRBV12-3/TRBV12-4	-	medium-sized
TGTGCCAGCAGTTACTCGAAGGGGGGGGGACAAGAGACCCAGTACTTC	CASSYSKGGGQETQYF	TRBJ2-5	TRBV6-5	-	few
TGTGCCAGCAGCTTCAGTCCAGCCAAAAACATTCAGTACTTC	CASSFSPAKNIQYF	TRBJ2-4	TRBV7-2	-	many
TGTGCCAGCAGCCCTAGCGGGGGGGCCAGAGAGACCCAGTTCTTC	CASSPSGGARETQFF	TRBJ2-1	TRBV11-1	TRBD2	-
TGCGCCAGCAGTGACTTTTTGGGACAGGGGAACAATGAGCAGTTCTTC	CASSDFLGQGNNEQFF	TRBJ2-1	TRBV10-1	TRBD1	medium-sized
TGTGCCAGCAGTTTGAGGACATTCAATGAGCAGTTCTTC	CASSLRTFNEQFF	TRBJ2-1	TRBV27	-	medium-sized
TGTGCCAGCGGGCAGACCTACGAGCAGTACTTC	CASGQTYEQYF	TRBJ2-7	TRBV6-1	-	medium-sized
TGCGCCAGCAGCTTGGTGAGGGCCGAATCCGATACGCAGTATTTT	CASSLVRAESDTQYF	TRBJ2-3	TRBV5-1	-	many
TGTGCCAGCAGTTTAAAGGGAACTGAAGCTTTCTTT	CASSLKGTEAFF	TRBJ1-1	TRBV12-3/TRBV12-4	-	medium-sized
TGTGCCAGCAGCTTAGGGCTAGCGGGGGGGCATGGAGATACGCAGTATTTT	CASSLGLAGGHGDTQYF	TRBJ2-3	TRBV7-2	TRBD2	-
TGTGCCAGCAGCCGAGTCGCGGGGATAACGCAGTATTTT	CASSRVAGITQYF	TRBJ2-3	TRBV3-1	-	-
TGTGCCAGCAGCTCCCCCGGGACTAGCGGGAGAAGGGCCTACAATGAGCAGTTCTTC	CASSSPGTSGRRAYNEQFF	TRBJ2-1	TRBV7-6	TRBD2	-
TGTGCCAGCAGAAACTGGACAGGGCAATCCTATGGCTACACCTTC	CASRNWTGQSYGYTF	TRBJ1-2	TRBV6-1	TRBD1	-
TGTGCCAGCATTCATCGTTGGGACAGGGCGGATTATGAGCAGTTCTTC	CASIHRWDRADYEQFF	TRBJ2-1	TRBV6-1	TRBD1	large
TGTGCCAGCAGTCGGACAGGGGGCGTTCATGAAAAACTGTTTTTT	CASSRTGGVHEKLFF	TRBJ1-4	TRBV6-5	TRBD1	once
TGTGCCAGCAGTTACCAAGTTTCTACTGGGTTTTATGGCTACACCTTC	CASSYQVSTGFYGYTF	TRBJ1-2	TRBV6-5	-	few
TGTGCCAGCAGTGTAAGGCAGGGGGCCGCGAACACCGGGGAGCTGTTTTTT	CASSVRQGAANTGELFF	TRBJ2-2	TRBV27	TRBD1	once
TGTGCCAGCAGTTTAGGCTGGGGGGGCACAGATACGCAGTATTTT	CASSLGWGGTDTQYF	TRBJ2-3	TRBV12-3/TRBV12-4	-	-
TGTGCCAGCAGTTCCGGACAGGGGCAAGAGACCCAGTTCTTC	CASSSGQGQETQFF	TRBJ2-1	TRBV6-1	TRBD1	-
TGTGCCAGCAGGACCGGGACTAGCGGGAGGTCCCACGAGCAGTACTTC	CASRTGTSGRSHEQYF	TRBJ2-7	TRBV6-1	TRBD2	-
TGTGCCAGCACGGAGGGGGGCCTAAACACCGGGGAGCTGTTTTTT	CASTEGGLNTGELFF	TRBJ2-2	TRBV6-6	-	medium-sized
TGTGCCAGCAGTGTGGACGGGGAAACAGATACGCAGTATTTT	CASSVDGETDTQYF	TRBJ2-3	TRBV6-1	-	medium-sized
TGCGCCAGCAGCTTGGCATGGGTGACAGATACGCAGTATTTT	CASSLAWVTDTQYF	TRBJ2-3	TRBV5-1	-	-
TGTGCCAGCAGCAACAGGGACGGACAGGGGGCTTTTTGGAACACCGGGGAGCTGTTTTTT	CASSNRDGQGAFWNTGELFF	TRBJ2-2	TRBV14	TRBD1	-
TGTGCCAGCAGTTTTTTAGGCCTAACGAACAATGAGCAGTTCTTC	CASSFLGLTNNEQFF	TRBJ2-1	TRBV12-3/TRBV12-4	-	medium-sized
TGTGCCACCGGGGCTGGGAATGAGCAGTTCTTC	CATGAGNEQFF	TRBJ2-1	TRBV24-1	-	-
TGTGCCAGCAGCTTAGGTGCGGGCGGGGAGCAGTTCTTC	CASSLGAGGEQFF	TRBJ2-1	TRBV11-3	-	-
TGTGCCAGCAGTCATCGAATGCAACTCCATAGCTCCTACAATGAGCAGTTCTTC	CASSHRMQLHSSYNEQFF	TRBJ2-1	TRBV6-6	-	large
TGTGCCAGCAGCCGAACCGACTACAATGAGCAGTTCTTC	CASSRTDYNEQFF	TRBJ2-1	TRBV7-3	-	medium-sized
TGTGCCAGCATCCCACTAGCGGACAGATCCTACAATGAGCAGTTCTTC	CASIPLADRSYNEQFF	TRBJ2-1	TRBV27	TRBD2	-
TGTGCCAGCAGTGAAGCCCCCCGGATAGGCAACTATGGCTACACCTTC	CASSEAPRIGNYGYTF	TRBJ1-2	TRBV6-1	-	-
TGTGCCAGCAGTGACAATACTGGAAACACCATATATTTT	CASSDNTGNTIYF	TRBJ1-3	TRBV6-1	-	medium-sized
TGTGCCAGCAGCTTACGCCGGGTTACAGGGCTATCCTACAATGAGCAGTACTTC	CASSLRRVTGLSYNEQYF	TRBJ2-7	TRBV7-2	-	many
TGTGCCAGCAGTTACTTTAGGACAGGGGCGAGCTCCTACAATGAGCAGTTCTTC	CASSYFRTGASSYNEQFF	TRBJ2-1	TRBV6-5	TRBD1	-
TGTGCCAGCAGCTTAGGGCCAGGATTCTACGAGCAGTACTTC	CASSLGPGFYEQYF	TRBJ2-7	TRBV7-2	-	medium-sized
TGCGCCAGCAGCTTGGGGGGCCGCACAGATACGCAGTATTTT	CASSLGGRTDTQYF	TRBJ2-3	TRBV5-1	-	-
TGTGCCAGCAGCCTAGGGAGGGTCGCGAACACCGGGGAGCTGTTTTTT	CASSLGRVANTGELFF	TRBJ2-2	TRBV12-3/TRBV12-4	TRBD2	-
TGTGCCAGCAGAGCGGACAGCGCTTATAGCAATCAGCCCCAGCATTTT	CASRADSAYSNQPQHF	TRBJ1-5	TRBV6-6	-	-
TGCGCCAGCAGCCGTAAGGGGGTTGGAGAGACCCAGTACTTC	CASSRKGVGETQYF	TRBJ2-5	TRBV5-1	-	few
TGTGCCAGCAAGGGGACTCCGAACACCGGGGAGCTGTTTTTT	CASKGTPNTGELFF	TRBJ2-2	TRBV27	-	few
TGTGCCAGCAGTTTATCTGTGCGGGAGGGCCGTAATGAGCAGTTCTTC	CASSLSVREGRNEQFF	TRBJ2-1	TRBV27	TRBD2	-
TGCGCCAGCAGCCAAGACCCCCTCGGACAGGGTACCCACGAGCAGTACTTC	CASSQDPLGQGTHEQYF	TRBJ2-7	TRBV4-1	TRBD1	-
TGCGCCAGCAGCCTCCGGCCCGCTAGCGGAGATACGCAGTATTTT	CASSLRPASGDTQYF	TRBJ2-3	TRBV4-1	TRBD2	few
TGTGCCACCAACGCCGGGCAGGGGGATAGCAATCAGCCCCAGCATTTT	CATNAGQGDSNQPQHF	TRBJ1-5	TRBV6-6	TRBD1	medium-sized
TGTGCCAGCAGTTTGTCGACAGCAGTAACCTACGAGCAGTACTTC	CASSLSTAVTYEQYF	TRBJ2-7	TRBV27	-	medium-sized
TGCGCCAGCAGTGAGTCTAGGGTCAATGAGCAGTTCTTC	CASSESRVNEQFF	TRBJ2-1	TRBV10-1	-	many
TGTGCCAGCAGACCCTCAGGGGGGACTCCGGATTTT	CASRPSGGTPDF	TRBJ1-3	TRBV12-3/TRBV12-4	TRBD1	-
TGTGCCAGCAGTTACTGGAGGGGAAATCAGCCCCAGCATTTT	CASSYWRGNQPQHF	TRBJ1-5	TRBV6-2/TRBV6-3	-	-